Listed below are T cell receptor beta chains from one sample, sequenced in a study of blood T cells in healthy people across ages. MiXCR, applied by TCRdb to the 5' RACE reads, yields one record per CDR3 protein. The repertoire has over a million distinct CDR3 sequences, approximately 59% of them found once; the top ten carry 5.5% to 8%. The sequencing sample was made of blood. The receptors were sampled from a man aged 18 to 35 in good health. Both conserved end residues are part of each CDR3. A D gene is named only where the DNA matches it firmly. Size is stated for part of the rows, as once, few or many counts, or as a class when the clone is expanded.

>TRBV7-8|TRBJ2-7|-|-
CASSLRRTTPYEQYF
TGTGCCAGCAGCTTGAGGCGGACTACTCCCTACGAGCAGTACTTC
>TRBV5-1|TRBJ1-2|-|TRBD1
CASSKGQGAYYTF
TGCGCCAGCAGCAAGGGACAGGGGGCATACTACACCTTC
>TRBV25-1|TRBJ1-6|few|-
CASSAPYSPLHF
TGTGCCAGCAGTGCCCCCTATTCACCCCTCCACTTT
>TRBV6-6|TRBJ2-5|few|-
CASSYMRGGQETQYF
TGTGCCAGCAGTTACATGAGGGGGGGCCAAGAGACCCAGTACTTC
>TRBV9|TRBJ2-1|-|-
CASSPRSGRSYNEQFF
TGTGCCAGCAGCCCGCGTTCGGGGCGGTCCTACAATGAGCAGTTCTTC
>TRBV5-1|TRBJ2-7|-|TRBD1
CASALDGTGGEQYF
TGCGCCAGCGCCCTGGACGGGACAGGGGGCGAGCAGTACTTC
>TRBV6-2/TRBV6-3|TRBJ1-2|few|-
CASSYGTYGYTF
TGTGCCAGCAGTTACGGGACCTATGGCTACACCTTC
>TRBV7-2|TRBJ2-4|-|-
CASSFEGNIQYF
TGTGCCAGCAGCTTCGAGGGTAACATTCAGTACTTC
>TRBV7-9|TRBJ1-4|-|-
CASCGAVTNEKLFF
TGTGCCAGCTGTGGGGCGGTAACTAATGAAAAACTGTTTTTT
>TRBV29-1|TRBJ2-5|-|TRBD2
CSVFGLDRLQYF
TGCAGCGTTTTTGGACTAGATCGCCTTCAGTACTTC
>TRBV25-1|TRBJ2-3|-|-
CASSEYSANTDTQYF
TGTGCCAGCAGTGAATATAGCGCCAACACAGATACGCAGTATTTT
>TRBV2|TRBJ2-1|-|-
CASSDPIADSSYNEQFF
TGTGCCAGCAGTGACCCCATAGCGGATAGCTCCTACAATGAGCAGTTCTTC
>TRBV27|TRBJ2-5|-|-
CASSLREDARETQYF
TGTGCCAGCAGTTTAAGGGAGGATGCTCGAGAGACCCAGTACTTC
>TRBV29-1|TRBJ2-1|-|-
CSVLDTGNTFYNEQFF
TGCAGCGTTCTGGACACTGGGAACACTTTTTACAATGAGCAGTTCTTC
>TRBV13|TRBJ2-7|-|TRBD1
CASRAQGSSYEQYF
TGTGCCAGCAGAGCACAGGGGAGCTCCTACGAGCAGTACTTC
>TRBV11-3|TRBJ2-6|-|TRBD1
CASSFGQGLGANVLTF
TGTGCCAGCAGCTTCGGACAGGGATTGGGGGCCAACGTCCTGACTTTC
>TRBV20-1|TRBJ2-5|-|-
CSASRSGWGETQYF
TGCAGTGCTAGTAGGTCAGGCTGGGGGGAGACCCAGTACTTC
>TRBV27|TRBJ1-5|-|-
CASSLSTPYLWPQHF
TGTGCCAGCAGTTTATCCACCCCTTATTTATGGCCCCAGCATTTT
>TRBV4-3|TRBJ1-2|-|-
CASSQDSQMPSVLPYGYTF
TGCGCCAGCAGCCAAGATAGTCAGATGCCGTCAGTCCTTCCCTATGGCTACACCTTC
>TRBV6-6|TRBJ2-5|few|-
CASSYSEGGETQYF
TGTGCCAGCAGTTACTCGGAGGGGGGGGAGACCCAGTACTTC
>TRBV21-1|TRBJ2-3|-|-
CASSKGRVPDTQYF
TGTGCCAGCAGCAAAGGAAGGGTTCCAGATACGCAGTATTTT
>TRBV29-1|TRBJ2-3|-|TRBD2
CSVRRLAGSDTQYF
TGCAGCGTGAGGAGGCTAGCGGGCTCAGATACGCAGTATTTT
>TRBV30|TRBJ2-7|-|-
CAWSRLGGRYEQYF
TGTGCCTGGAGTCGCCTCGGCGGCCGCTACGAGCAGTACTTC
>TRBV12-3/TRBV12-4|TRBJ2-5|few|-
CASSFDRAEQYF
TGTGCCAGCAGTTTTGATCGGGCTGAGCAGTACTTC
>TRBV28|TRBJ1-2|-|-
CASSITALVYGYTF
TGTGCCAGCAGCATTACGGCACTTGTCTATGGCTACACCTTC
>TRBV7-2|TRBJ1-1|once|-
CASRGHPKDTEAFF
TGTGCCAGCCGAGGACACCCCAAGGACACTGAAGCTTTCTTT
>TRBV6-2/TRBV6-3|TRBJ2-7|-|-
CASSPDQGSYNEQYF
TGTGCCAGCAGTCCAGATCAGGGTTCCTACAATGAGCAGTACTTC
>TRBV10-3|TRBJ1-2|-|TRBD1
CAIMGDRGDDGYTF
TGTGCCATCATGGGGGACAGGGGGGATGATGGCTACACCTTC
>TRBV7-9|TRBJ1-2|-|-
CASSPAGRGDSYGYTF
TGTGCCAGCAGCCCCGCGGGGAGGGGAGATAGCTATGGCTACACCTTC
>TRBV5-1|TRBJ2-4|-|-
CASSHEGDRFIQYF
TGCGCCAGCAGCCACGAGGGTGATCGTTTCATTCAGTACTTC
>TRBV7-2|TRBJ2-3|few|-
CASSRVGTDTQYF
TGTGCCAGCAGCAGGGTTGGCACAGATACGCAGTATTTT
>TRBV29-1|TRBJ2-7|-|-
CSVGLALGEQYF
TGCAGCGTCGGGCTAGCTCTGGGCGAGCAGTACTTC
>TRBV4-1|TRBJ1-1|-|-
CASSPQSLSNTEAFF
TGCGCCAGCAGCCCACAATCACTCTCGAACACTGAAGCTTTCTTT
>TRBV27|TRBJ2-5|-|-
CASGGLSQETQYF
TGTGCCAGCGGGGGGCTATCCCAAGAGACCCAGTACTTC
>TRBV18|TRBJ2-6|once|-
CASSPQSATGANVLTF
TGTGCCAGCTCACCTCAATCGGCTACTGGGGCCAACGTCCTGACTTTC
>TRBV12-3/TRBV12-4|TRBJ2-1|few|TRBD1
CASSFGTGINEQFF
TGTGCCAGCAGTTTCGGGACAGGGATCAATGAGCAGTTCTTC
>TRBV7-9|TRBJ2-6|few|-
CASSFQYGGANVLTF
TGTGCCAGCAGCTTTCAGTATGGGGGGGCCAACGTCCTGACTTTC
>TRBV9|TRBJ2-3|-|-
CASSALKARATDTQYF
TGTGCCAGCAGCGCCTTAAAGGCTAGAGCCACAGATACGCAGTATTTT
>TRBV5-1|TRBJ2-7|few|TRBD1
CASSGGTGDYEQYF
TGCGCCAGCAGCGGCGGGACAGGTGATTACGAGCAGTACTTC
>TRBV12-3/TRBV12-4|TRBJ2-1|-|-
CASSNHLTNEQFF
TGTGCCAGCAGCAATCATTTGACCAATGAGCAGTTCTTC
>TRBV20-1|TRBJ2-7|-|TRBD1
CSARDLGQGLSSYEQYF
TGCAGTGCTAGAGATCTAGGACAGGGATTGAGCTCCTACGAGCAGTACTTC
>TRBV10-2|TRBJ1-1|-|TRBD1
CASRFEGANTEAFF
TGCGCCAGCAGGTTCGAGGGGGCAAACACTGAAGCTTTCTTT
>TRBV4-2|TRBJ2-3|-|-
CASSAGSNTQYF
TGTGCCAGCAGCGCGGGTAGTAATACGCAGTATTTT
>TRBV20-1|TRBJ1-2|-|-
CSARDLWGQRLEGYTF
TGCAGTGCTAGAGATCTTTGGGGGCAGCGCCTTGAAGGCTACACCTTC
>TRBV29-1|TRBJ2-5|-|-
CSVRGGQGRETQYF
TGCAGCGTTAGGGGGGGGCAGGGGAGAGAGACCCAGTACTTC
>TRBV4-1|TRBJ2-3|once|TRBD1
CASSQGQGSGDTQYF
TGCGCCAGCAGCCAGGGACAGGGGAGTGGAGATACGCAGTATTTT
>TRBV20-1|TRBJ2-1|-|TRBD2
CSARGLAGGDFYNEQFF
TGCAGTGCTAGAGGGCTAGCGGGGGGGGACTTTTACAATGAGCAGTTCTTC
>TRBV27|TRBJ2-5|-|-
CASSLSVDLETQYF
TGTGCCAGCAGTTTATCTGTGGATTTGGAGACCCAGTACTTC